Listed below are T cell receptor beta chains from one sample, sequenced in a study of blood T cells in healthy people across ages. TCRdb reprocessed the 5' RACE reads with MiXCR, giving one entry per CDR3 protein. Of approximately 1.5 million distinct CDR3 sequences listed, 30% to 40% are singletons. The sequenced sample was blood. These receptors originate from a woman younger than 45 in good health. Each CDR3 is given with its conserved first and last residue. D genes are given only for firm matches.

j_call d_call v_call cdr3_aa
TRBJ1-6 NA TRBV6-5 CASNQGKGSPLHF
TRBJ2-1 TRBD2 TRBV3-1 CASSPGGYNNEQFF
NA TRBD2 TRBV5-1 CASSKMGGGAISYEQYF
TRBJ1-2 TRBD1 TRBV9 CASSTYRGEGYTF
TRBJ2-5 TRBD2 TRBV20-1 CSARGVHGGGQETQYF
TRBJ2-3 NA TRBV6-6 CASSYTATDTQYF
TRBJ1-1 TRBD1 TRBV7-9 CASSSTDRELNTEAFF
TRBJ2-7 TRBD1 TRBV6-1 CASSDRDRKYEQYF
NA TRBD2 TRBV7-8 CASSSGLLQETQYF
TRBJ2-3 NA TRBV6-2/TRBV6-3 CASSPEAADLYTDTQYF
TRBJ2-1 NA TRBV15 CATSRDPAYNEQFF
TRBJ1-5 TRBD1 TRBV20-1 CSAREDRVGQSNQPQHF
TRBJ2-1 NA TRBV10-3 CAIRQLHEQFF
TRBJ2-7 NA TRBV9 CASSVGQGSSHEQYF
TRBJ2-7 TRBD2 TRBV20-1 CSARAPQRGSSYEQYF
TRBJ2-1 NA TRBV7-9 CASSSPLVTYNEQFF
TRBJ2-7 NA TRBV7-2 CASSAFAGPYEQYF
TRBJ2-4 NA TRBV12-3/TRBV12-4 CASGTYREQRAPANIQYF
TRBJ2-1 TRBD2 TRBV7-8 CASSILAGTSSYNEQFF
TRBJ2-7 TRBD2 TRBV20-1 CSATYRRERREQYF
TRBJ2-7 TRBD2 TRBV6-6 CASSIAGLQYF
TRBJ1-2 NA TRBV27 CASSSRTGPYGYTF
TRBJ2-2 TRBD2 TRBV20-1 CSASGLREVSGELFF
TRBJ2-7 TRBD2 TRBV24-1 CATSDPRMGPGLAGFTYEQYF
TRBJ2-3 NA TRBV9 CASSATRIATDTQYF
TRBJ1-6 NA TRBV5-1 CASSRDFNSPLHF
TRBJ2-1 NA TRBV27 CASSPLTRYNEQFF
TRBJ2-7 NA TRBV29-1 CSVRSTVDYEQYF
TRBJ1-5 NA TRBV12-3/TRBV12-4 CASSLAGLDQPQHF
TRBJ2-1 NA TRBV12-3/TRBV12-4 CASSGTSAGEQFF
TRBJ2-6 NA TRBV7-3 CASSLRGPEDDFSGANVLTF
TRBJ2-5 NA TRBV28 CASSLWGRGQETQYF
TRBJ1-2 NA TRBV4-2 CASSQGPRGYTF
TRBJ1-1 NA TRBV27 CASSLLRPEGGSTEAFF
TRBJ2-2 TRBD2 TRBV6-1 CASSRSRRASGRYTGELFF
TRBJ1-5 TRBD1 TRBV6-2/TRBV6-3 CASQTGGLDQPQHF
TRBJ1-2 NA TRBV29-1 CSVEDRHTNYGYTF
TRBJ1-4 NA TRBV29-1 CSALDGGDEKLFF
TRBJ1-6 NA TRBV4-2 CASSQVLEFYNSPLHF
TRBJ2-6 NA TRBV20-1 CSARGTSGANVLTF
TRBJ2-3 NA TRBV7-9 CASSPDPRAPGGTDTQYF
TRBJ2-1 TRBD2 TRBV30 CAWSVRSGGAPFF
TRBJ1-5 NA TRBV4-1 CASSQERSPNQPQHF
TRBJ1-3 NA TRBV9 CASSPGTTGNTIYF
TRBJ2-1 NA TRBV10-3 CAVITLWAVSSYNEQFF
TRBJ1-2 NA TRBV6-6 CASSYMAENYGYTF
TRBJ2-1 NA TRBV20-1 CSARDWGLSYNEQFF
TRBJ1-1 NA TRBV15 CATSRDRGGTEAFF
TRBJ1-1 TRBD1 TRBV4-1 CASSQEGGAGGMNTEAFF
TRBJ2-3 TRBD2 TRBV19 CASSTTSLYDTQYF
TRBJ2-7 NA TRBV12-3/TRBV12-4 CASSRGEFYEQYF
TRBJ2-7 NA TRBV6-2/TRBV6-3 CASSFGAPQAVYVQYF
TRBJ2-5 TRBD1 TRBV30 CAWTTGVEVTQYF
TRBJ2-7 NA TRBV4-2 CASSQEGVGGGEEQYF
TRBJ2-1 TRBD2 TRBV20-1 CSARNPRLADSHNEQFF
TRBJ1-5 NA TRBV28 CASSPTIGLSNQPQHF
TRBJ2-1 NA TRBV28 CASSLGSPYNEQFF
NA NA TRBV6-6 CASSYTPRGAVNIQYF
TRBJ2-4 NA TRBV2 CASSSGEAKNIQYF
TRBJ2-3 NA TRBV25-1 CASSGLADPSSTDTQYF